The 7 T cell receptor beta chains in this list originate from one sample, sequenced in a study of blood T cell repertoires in COVID-19. Data came from immunoSEQ multiplex PCR; TCRdb stores just in-frame clones and leaves some out. This table has 250,000 to 400,000 clones, approximately 90% appearing once. Sequencing input: peripheral blood. These receptor sequences come from a woman under 40 with COVID-19, enrolled during active disease.

The V call is TRBV6-5, the J call TRBJ2-2, with 8 positions matching TRBD1. Germline assignment: CDR1 MNHEY and CDR2 SVGAGI. The CDR3 consists of 14 residues. The V segment lost 5 bases and the J segment 6 bases; nucleotides outside the gene matches: 5. The CDR3 is CASSPQGESGELFF. CDR3 DNA: TGTGCCAGCAGTCCACAGGGGGAGTCCGGGGAGCTGTTTTTT.

The J gene is TRBJ2-1, the V gene TRBV24-1; TRBD1 might be the D (6 bases). Germline V gene lookup returns CDR1 KGHDR and CDR2 SFDVKD. This CDR3 is built from 16 residues. Trimming removed 4 bases at V and 9 bases at J, with 21 bases between. CDR3 protein: CATSEPTGSRTTEQFF. DNA for the CDR3: TGTGCCACCAGTGAACCCACAGGGTCTAGGACAACTGAGCAGTTCTTC.

This rearrangement joins TRBV11-2 to TRBJ1-1; D is perhaps TRBD1 (5 bases). The CDR3 covers 12 residues. CDR1 is SGHAT, CDR2 FQNNGV, per germline. V was cut by 5 bases and J by 8 bases, with 12 bases left in between. The CDR3 coding sequence is TGTGCCAGCAGCCTACAAGGACAAGAAGCTTTCTTT. It translates to CASSLQGQEAFF.

The chain combines TRBV18 with TRBJ2-5; the match to TRBD1 covers 9 bases. The CDR3 spans 16 residues. V was clipped by 3 bases and J by 5 bases; unmatched bases: 10. In germline, CDR1 is KGHSH, CDR2 LQKENI. The CDR3 DNA sequence: TGTGCCAGCTCACCGGGGACAGGGAGGCCACCGGAGACCCAGTACTTC. This translates into CASSPGTGRPPETQYF. Filled out from reference TRBV18 and TRBJ2-5, the complete variable domain reads NAGVMQNPRHLVRRRGQEARLRCSPMKGHSHVYWYRQLPEEGLKFMVYLQKENIIDESGMPKERFSAEFPKEGPSILRIQQVVRGDSAAYFCASSPGTGRPPETQYFGPGTRLLVL.

The chain employs TRBV5-6 and TRBJ2-7, with D possibly matching TRBD1 (6 bases). V gave up 3 bases and J gave up 4 bases, with 8 bases separating them. The CDR3 has 12 amino acids. Germline CDR1 SGHDT, CDR2 YYEEEE. CDR3 in amino acids: CASSWQGYEQYV. In DNA, the CDR3 is TGTGCCAGCAGCTGGCAGGGGTACGAGCAGTACGTC.

The CDR3 protein is CASSQSGGNEKLFF. As DNA, the CDR3 is TGTGCCAGCAGCCAATCCGGGGGTAATGAAAAACTGTTTTTT. The rearrangement links TRBV3-1 (or the pseudogene TRBV3-2) to TRBJ1-4, with a weak D call TRBD1 (5 bases). Germline V CDR1 and CDR2: LGHDT, YNNKEL (reference sequence). The ends were cut back, 2 bases at V and 4 bases at J, with 8 bases in the middle. This CDR3 contains 14 residues.

This chain uses TRBV13 with TRBJ2-3; 9 bases are shared with TRBD2. V shed 2 bases and J 2 bases; nucleotides not matched to a gene: 11. CDR1 is PRHDT, CDR2 FYEKMQ, per germline (reference sequence). This CDR3 has 18 residues. CDR3 loop: CASSLRASGTLITDTQYF. The CDR3 nucleotides are TGTGCCAGCAGCTTAAGGGCTAGCGGGACGCTGATCACAGATACGCAGTATTTT. The entire variable domain, with the rest obtained from reference TRBV13 and TRBJ2-3, is as follows: AAGVIQSPRHLIKEKRETATLKCYPIPRHDTVYWYQQGPGQDPQFLISFYEKMQSDKGSIPDRFSAQQFSDYHSELNMSSLELGDSALYFCASSLRASGTLITDTQYFGPGTRLTVL.